This T cell receptor beta chain was sequenced for a study of T-cell reconstitution after alpha-beta-depleted transplantation in children. V was clipped by 5 bases and J by 4 bases, with 15 bases between them. Germline assignment: CDR1 SGHAT and CDR2 FQNNGV. The CDR3 covers 15 residues. A TCRbeta library incorporating unique molecular identifiers was prepared. TCRdb redid the calling of the PCR reads with MiXCR, one entry per CDR3 protein. The sample contains about 110,000 distinct CDR3 sequences, about 9.3% of which appear only once. In this sample, this clonotype turned up a few times. The antigen remains unidentified. Whole-study findings and limits: There were some patients whose high TCRbeta diversity at day 60 came from surviving recipient T cells and thymic progenitors.

The TCR comes from a boy between 2 and 10 years old with acute lymphoblastic leukemia, due to receive a stem cell transplant. This chain links TRBV11-2 with TRBJ2-1, with D tentatively TRBD2 (6 bases). Sequencing was performed on PBMCs, taken before TCRalphabeta/CD19-depleted stem cell transplant. This CDR3 is CASSRARSGYNEQFF. The CDR3 nucleotides read TGTGCCAGCAGCCGAGCTAGAAGCGGGTACAATGAGCAGTTCTTC.